The 10 T cell receptor beta chains presented below share a single source sample, sequenced in a study of relationships among human T cell subsets. The T cell receptor alpha and beta CDR3 regions were amplified from mRNA by semiquantitative ARM-PCR. ARM-PCR used tagged nested gene-specific primers, then communal superprimers for exponential amplification. TCRdb re-called the multiplex PCR reads through MiXCR, storing one row per CDR3 protein. The sample lists 2,800 or so distinct CDR3 sequences; 70% to 85% were seen once. The sequenced sample consisted of total T cells sorted from blood. Receptors were obtained from a man aged 40-49 years in good health.

This rearrangement joins TRBV27 to TRBJ1-1, with a possible D match to TRBD1 (5 bases). Trimming cost V 3 bases and J 5 bases, with 13 bases left between them. Germline V gene data show CDR1 as MNHEY and CDR2 as SMNVEV (reference sequence). The CDR3 has 14 amino acids. DNA of the CDR3: TGTGCCAGCAGTTTCGGCAGGGAGACGACTGAAGCTTTCTTT. Translating it yields CASSFGRETTEAFF.

Here the CDR3 DNA reads TGCGCCAGCAGCTGGGGGGGGACAGCCTACGAGCAGTACTTC. Translation: CASSWGGTAYEQYF. V usage is TRBV5-1 and J usage is TRBJ2-7; D tentatively fits TRBD1 or TRBD2 (7 bases each). Trimming removed 3 bases from V and 2 bases from J, with 12 bases in between. Per germline, CDR1 SGHRS and CDR2 YFSETQ. This CDR3 has 14 residues. Full variable domain (remainder filled in from reference TRBV5-1 and TRBJ2-7): KAGVTQTPRYLIKTRGQQVTLSCSPISGHRSVSWYQQTPGQGLQFLFEYFSETQRNKGNFPGRFSGRQFSNSRSEMNVSTLELGDSALYLCASSWGGTAYEQYFGPGTRLTVT.

The genes are TRBV12-3 or TRBV12-4 and TRBJ2-7; 7 bases are shared with TRBD1. V gave up 6 bases and J gave up 2 bases; unmatched junction bases: 7. The CDR3 spans 14 residues. As DNA, the CDR3 is TGTGCCAGCAGCTCCCTAGGGGGCACCTACGAGCAGTACTTC. The encoded protein is CASSSLGGTYEQYF.

The chain uses TRBV12-3 or TRBV12-4 and TRBJ2-3, with D perhaps being TRBD1 or TRBD2 (6 bases each). Trimming stripped 6 bases from V and 3 bases from J, with 28 bases between. The CDR3 extends over 19 amino acids. CDR3 amino acids: CASSPGQTDRSGRTDTQYF. The CDR3 DNA sequence: TGTGCCAGCAGCCCGGGACAAACCGACCGTAGCGGACGTACAGATACGCAGTATTTT.

As for this clonotype: Mismatch with germline at one junction end may stem from a read error. This chain uses TRBV13 with TRBJ2-7, with 9 bases lining up with TRBD1. This CDR3 has 16 amino acids. Germline V gene sequence: CDR1 PRHDT, CDR2 FYEKMQ (reference sequence). The CDR3 DNA reads TGTGCCAGCAGCTTCCCGCCGGGACAGGGAACCTATGAGCAGTACTTC. Its translation is CASSFPPGQGTYEQYF.

The chain has TRBV11-2 and TRBJ2-7; tentatively, D is TRBD1 (5 bases). The CDR3 extends over 15 amino acids. V lost 3 bases, J lost 0 bases, and 12 bases lay in between. CDR1 is SGHAT and CDR2 is FQNNGV in the germline V gene. The DNA for the CDR3 is TGTGCCAGCAGCTTCACCGACAGACACTCCTACGAGCAGTACTTC. Amino acid sequence: CASSFTDRHSYEQYF.

This chain uses TRBV11-2 with TRBJ2-5, with D maybe TRBD2 (5 bases). The length of the CDR3 is 14 residues. Between the trimmed V and J ends, which lost 5 bases and 2 bases, there was a span of 12 bases. Germline V lookup: CDR1 SGHAT, CDR2 FQNNGV. The chain's CDR3 is CASSPVLGQETQYF. CDR3 DNA: TGTGCCAGCAGCCCCGTACTAGGGCAAGAGACCCAGTACTTC.

The rearrangement joins TRBV11-2 to TRBJ2-7; 7 nucleotides line up with TRBD1. The junction had 8 bases not matched to a gene; V was cut back by 2 bases and J by 4 bases. Per the germline V gene, CDR1 is SGHAT and CDR2 is FQNNGV. This CDR3 has 15 residues. The CDR3 region has the DNA TGTGCCAGCAGCTTAAAATCGGGACAGATATACGAGCAGTACTTC. Residues: CASSLKSGQIYEQYF.

The V gene is TRBV4-1, the J gene TRBJ2-1; D remains ambiguous. The germline gives CDR1 MGHRA, CDR2 YSYEKL. Trimming took off 2 bases at V and 5 bases at J, with 10 bases between the two ends. The CDR3 has 14 amino acids. This chain's CDR3 is CASSQPLTNNEQFF. CDR3 sequence (DNA): TGCGCCAGCAGCCAACCTCTGACAAACAATGAGCAGTTCTTC.

This CDR3 reads CASSARTSGRTYEQYF. For the CDR3, the DNA is TGTGCCAGTAGTGCCCGGACTAGCGGGAGGACCTACGAGCAGTACTTC. The chain combines TRBV19 with TRBJ2-7; TRBD2 aligns across 14 bases. CDR3 length equals 16 residues. Germline V gene data show CDR1 as LNHDA and CDR2 as SQIVND (reference sequence). The V segment lost 5 bases and the J segment 2 bases; nucleotides outside the gene matches: 5. The whole variable domain, remainder taken from reference TRBV19 and TRBJ2-7, is DGGITQSPKYLFRKEGQNVTLSCEQNLNHDAMYWYRQDPGQGLRLIYYSQIVNDFQKGDIAEGYSVSREKKESFPLTVTSAQKNPTAFYLCASSARTSGRTYEQYFGPGTRLTVT.